The next 18 T cell receptor beta chains were all read from a single sample in a study of blood T cell repertoires in COVID-19. Libraries were prepared by immunoSEQ multiplex PCR; TCRdb keeps only in-frame clonotypes and omits some of them. The sample has under 250,000 clones; 80% are singletons. Input material: PBMCs or T cells enriched from blood (not recorded which). Receptor source: a man aged 25 to 40 with acute COVID-19.

The DNA of the CDR3 is TGTGCCACCAGTGCAGGGCTACGAAACACCATATATTTT. Translation: CATSAGLRNTIYF. The chain couples TRBV15 to TRBJ1-3, with D perhaps matching TRBD1 (5 bases). Germline values: CDR1 LNHNV, CDR2 YYDKDF (reference sequence). Trimming stripped 6 bases from V and 5 bases from J, with 11 bases between. The CDR3 spans 13 residues.

In regard to this clone: Other DNA sequences within the sample encode an identical CDR3. The rearrangement joins TRBV28 to TRBJ1-3; D ambiguous. V was trimmed by 6 bases and J by 0 bases, leaving 3 bases between them. This CDR3 region has 12 residues. CDR1 is MDHEN, CDR2 SYDVKM, per germline. The CDR3 region is CASSLSGNTIYF. The CDR3 bases are TGTGCCAGCAGCCTCTCTGGAAACACCATATATTTT.

This chain connects TRBV7-9 to TRBJ2-2; D is uncertain. The ends were cut back, 5 bases at V and 4 bases at J, with 8 bases in the middle. The CDR3 covers 13 residues. The germline gives CDR1 SEHNR, CDR2 FQNEAQ (reference sequence). The CDR3 reads CASSSSGTGELFF. The DNA for the CDR3 is TGTGCCAGCAGCAGCTCAGGCACCGGGGAGCTGTTTTTT.

V usage is TRBV25-1 and J usage is TRBJ2-3, with 7 bases that match TRBD2. J was trimmed by 0 bases and V by 4 bases; bases with no gene match: 4. This CDR3 spans 15 amino acids. From germline, CDR1 is MGHDK and CDR2 SYGVNS. CDR3 amino acids: CASSATSASTDTQYF. CDR3 DNA sequence: TGTGCCAGCAGTGCTACTAGCGCTAGCACAGATACGCAGTATTTT.

The J gene is TRBJ2-7, the V gene TRBV7-2, with 10 bases aligning to TRBD2. Germline CDR1 and CDR2: SGHTA and FQGNSA. J gave up 6 bases and V 1 base, and 9 bases lay outside the gene matches. This CDR3 is built from 16 residues. The CDR3, as DNA: TGTGCCAGCAGCTTAGGGGCGAGCGGGGGGGCCGGCGAGCAGTACTTC. This encodes CASSLGASGGAGEQYF. The full variable domain, with the rest looked up from reference TRBV7-2 and TRBJ2-7, is GAGVSQSPSNKVTEKGKDVELRCDPISGHTALYWYRQSLGQGLEFLIYFQGNSAPDKSGLPSDRFSAERTGGSVSTLTIQRTQQEDSAVYLCASSLGASGGAGEQYFGPGTRLTVT.

V gene TRBV18 combines with J gene TRBJ2-3; no firm D call. Germline loops: CDR1 KGHSH, CDR2 LQKENI. The CDR3 covers 14 residues. V lost 3 bases, J lost 0 bases, and 7 bases lay in between. CDR3 in amino acids: CASSPVFSTDTQYF. For the CDR3, the DNA is TGTGCCAGCTCACCCGTATTTAGCACAGATACGCAGTATTTT.

The chain uses TRBV25-1 and TRBJ1-1; 7 bases map to TRBD1. The junction had 8 bases not matched to a gene; V was cut back by 8 bases and J by 5 bases. The CDR3 totals 13 residues. Germline V gene lookup returns CDR1 MGHDK and CDR2 SYGVNS. This CDR3 is CASGRQGRTEAFF. The CDR3 DNA reads as TGTGCCAGCGGACGACAGGGTCGAACTGAAGCTTTCTTT.

The chain joins TRBV6-4 to TRBJ2-2, with 8 positions matching TRBD2. Germline trimming cut 3 bases from V and 1 base from J; bases unmatched to any gene: 1. The CDR3 sequence is 15 residues long. Germline CDR1 MRHNA, CDR2 SNTAGT. CDR3 nucleotides: TGTGCCAGCAGTGAGAGCGGGGGGAACACCGGGGAGCTGTTTTTT. Translating it yields CASSESGGNTGELFF.

This clone occurred once. The V gene is TRBV28, the J gene TRBJ1-2; D is uncertain. CDR1 MDHEN and CDR2 SYDVKM come from the germline V gene. This CDR3 region has 14 residues. The V end lost 7 bases, the J end lost 4 bases, and 16 bases lay between the germline ends. The CDR3 DNA follows: TGTGCCAGCACTCTGGGGAGGGAAGTCTATGGCTACACCTTC. This encodes CASTLGREVYGYTF.

This clone was detected only a few times. V and J are TRBV19 and TRBJ2-7; no firm D call. Trimming stripped 9 bases from V and 7 bases from J, with 16 bases between. The CDR3 contains 12 residues. In germline, CDR1 is LNHDA, CDR2 SQIVND (reference sequence). In DNA form, the CDR3 reads TGTGCCAGCCCGATTAAAAGGAGAGAGCAGTACTTC. Translation: CASPIKRREQYF.

V gene TRBV28 combines with J gene TRBJ2-7, with TRBD1 matching over 8 bases. CDR1 MDHEN and CDR2 SYDVKM come from the germline V gene. There are 17 residues in the CDR3. V dropped 6 bases and J dropped 3; count of bases not matched to a gene: 16. CDR3 amino acids: CASSSLPGTGDLYEQYF. The CDR3 nucleotides read TGTGCCAGCAGCTCACTACCCGGGACAGGAGACCTCTACGAGCAGTACTTC.

This chain links TRBV6-4 with TRBJ2-5; 12 bases are a match to TRBD2. Germline assignment: CDR1 MRHNA and CDR2 SNTAGT. This CDR3 comprises 14 residues. Unmatched junction bases numbered 3, after V lost 6 bases and J lost 4 bases. CDR3 coding DNA: TGTGCCAGCAGCCCTAGCGGGGGGGCAGAGACCCAGTACTTC. It encodes CASSPSGGAETQYF.

The chain has TRBV19 and TRBJ2-5; possible D gene TRBD2, 6 bases. The germline V and J ends were trimmed by 2 bases and 5 bases, with 12 bases remaining between them. The CDR3 length is 14 residues. The germline gives CDR1 LNHDA, CDR2 SQIVND (reference sequence). CDR3 residues: CASSIYGGRETQYF. Here the CDR3 DNA reads TGTGCCAGTAGTATATACGGGGGACGGGAGACCCAGTACTTC.

DNA for the CDR3: TGTGCCAGCAGTCTACTACAGGGGGGGACCGGGGAGCTGTTTTTT. Amino acids: CASSLLQGGTGELFF. The gene calls are TRBV27 and TRBJ2-2; D is possibly TRBD1 (8 bases). Germline V gives CDR1 MNHEY, CDR2 SMNVEV (reference sequence). CDR3 size: 15 residues. Trimming cost V 5 bases and J 5 bases, with 15 bases left between them.

This chain joins TRBV7-2 and TRBJ1-6; TRBD1 is a possible D gene (5 bases). Germline CDR1 is SGHTA and CDR2 is FQGNSA. Trimming took 3 bases from V and 7 from J, leaving 10 bases between them. The CDR3 extends over 14 amino acids. CDR3 nucleotide sequence: TGTGCCAGCAGCTTTGACAGTGCCAATTCACCCCTCCACTTT. Its protein is CASSFDSANSPLHF.

The chain carries TRBV3-1 (or the pseudogene TRBV3-2) and TRBJ1-2; tentative D call: TRBD1 (5 bases). The V end lost 1 base, the J end lost 4 bases, and 13 bases lay between the germline ends. Germline lookup yields CDR1 LGHDT and CDR2 YNNKEL (reference sequence). This CDR3 is 15 amino acids long. The CDR3 DNA reads TGTGCCAGCAGCCAAGGTGGAGGGACCATCTATGGCTACACCTTC. Translation gives CASSQGGGTIYGYTF.

J is TRBJ2-1 and V is TRBV14, with TRBD2 identical over 8 bases. This CDR3 has 15 amino acids. The junction had 12 bases not matched to a gene; V was cut back by 4 bases and J by 10 bases. Germline CDR1 reads SGHDN; CDR2 reads FVKESK. CDR3 sequence: CASSLRGAQRREQFF. The DNA for the CDR3 is TGTGCCAGCAGCCTGCGGGGGGCCCAACGCAGGGAGCAGTTCTTC. Combining the CDR3 with reference TRBV14 and TRBJ2-1 gives the whole variable domain EAGVTQFPSHSVIEKGQTVTLRCDPISGHDNLYWYRRVMGKEIKFLLHFVKESKQDESGMPNNRFLAERTGGTYSTLKVQPAELEDSGVYFCASSLRGAQRREQFFGPGTRLTVL.

The chain recombines TRBV18 with TRBJ1-1; a weak D match, TRBD1 (5 bases). The CDR3 covers 13 residues. V was shortened by 4 bases and J by 8 bases, with 14 bases between the two germline ends. The germline V gene has CDR1 KGHSH and CDR2 LQKENI. CDR3 in amino acids: CASSLGQELEAFF. The CDR3, as DNA: TGTGCCAGCTCACTGGGGCAGGAGCTCGAAGCTTTCTTT.